The 12 T cell receptor beta chains reported below all come from one sample, sequenced in a study of metastatic and nonmetastatic thyroid tumors. MiXCR re-clonotyped the PCR reads for TCRdb. In the table there are roughly 14,000 clones, roughly 4% of which are singletons. Thyroid surgery was performed in patients who had received no treatment beforehand. Sequencing was carried out using tumor tissue. The receptor set was obtained from a female donor with papillary thyroid cancer or a benign thyroid nodule (not recorded which). Some clones in this sample may be carry-over from other donors' samples.

The V call is TRBV7-8, the J call TRBJ1-3; D gene unclear. CDR3 size: 16 residues. Germline-derived CDR1 and CDR2 are SGHVS and FQNEAQ. Trimming stripped 1 base from V and 0 bases from J, with 10 bases between. The CDR3 DNA sequence: TGTGCCAGCAGCTTAGACCTGAGGTTCTCTGGAAACACCATATATTTT. This encodes CASSLDLRFSGNTIYF. Full variable domain (rest looked up from reference TRBV7-8 and TRBJ1-3): GAGVSQSPRYKVAKRGQDVALRCDPISGHVSLFWYQQALGQGPEFLTYFQNEAQLDKSGLPSDRFFAERPEGSVSTLKIQRTQQEDSAVYLCASSLDLRFSGNTIYFGEGSWLTVV.

The V gene is TRBV7-2, the J gene TRBJ1-1, with 7 positions matching TRBD1. This CDR3 contains 14 residues. The germline gives CDR1 SGHTA, CDR2 FQGNSA. V shed 4 bases and J 1 base; nucleotides not matched to a gene: 3. In DNA form, the CDR3 reads TGTGCCAGCAGCTCTCAGGGGGGGAACACTGAAGCTTTCTTT. Protein sequence: CASSSQGGNTEAFF.

In this sample, this clone turned up a few times. A junction boundary mismatches the germline segment, possibly from a read error. CDR3 residues: CASTSVLDTEAFF. The CDR3 DNA follows: TGTGCCAGCACTTCTGTTCTGGACACTGAAGCTTTCTTC. The chain uses TRBV6-5 and TRBJ1-1, with D tentatively TRBD1 (5 bases). Germline-derived CDR1 and CDR2 are MNHEY and SVGAGI. CDR3 length equals 13 residues.

The chain combines TRBV15 with TRBJ1-2; D gene unclear. Trimming removed 3 bases from V and 2 bases from J, with 19 bases in between. CDR3 size: 17 residues. The V gene's germline CDR1 is LNHNV and CDR2 YYDKDF (reference sequence). CDR3 sequence reads: CATSRGGGSRLNYGYTF. CDR3 DNA sequence: TGTGCCACCAGCAGGGGAGGCGGGTCTAGATTAAACTATGGCTACACCTTC.

This clone was detected only a few times. The gene calls are TRBV28 and TRBJ1-4; a possible D gene is TRBD1 (6 bases). In germline, CDR1 is MDHEN, CDR2 SYDVKM. The CDR3 covers 12 residues. Trimming left V 4 bases short and J 15 bases short, with 15 bases between. The CDR3 loop is CASSSGNREMFF. The CDR3 bases are TGTGCCAGCAGTTCCGGGAACAGGGAAATGTTTTTT.

The chain couples TRBV12-3 or TRBV12-4 to TRBJ2-3; 10 bases fit TRBD2. This CDR3 is built from 12 residues. V was pared by 7 bases and J by 6 bases, with 1 base of the junction left unmatched. CDR3 nucleotide sequence: TGTGCCAGCAAGCGGGAGGGGGATACGCAGTATTTT. It codes for CASKREGDTQYF.

The J gene is TRBJ1-1, the V gene TRBV28; 8 bases are a match to TRBD1. In germline, CDR1 is MDHEN, CDR2 SYDVKM. The CDR3 loop spans 13 amino acids. J gave up 3 bases and V 4 bases, and 1 base lay outside the gene matches. This chain's CDR3 is CASSSTGDTEAFF. The CDR3 nucleotides read TGTGCCAGCAGTTCGACAGGGGACACTGAAGCTTTCTTT.

This clone has only a few counts. Just one base apart from a much larger clone, this may be a read error. Other DNA sequences of this sample code for an identical CDR3. The chain is built from TRBV5-8 and TRBJ1-1; possibly TRBD1 for D (5 bases). V lost 9 bases and J lost 5, with 14 bases in between. The CDR3 runs 12 residues. Germline-derived CDR1 and CDR2 are SGHTS and YDEGEE. CDR3: CAIQGARTEAFF. CDR3 bases: TGTGCCATCCAGGGTGCGCGAACTGAAGCTTTCTTT.

The chain is built from TRBV6-2 or TRBV6-3 and TRBJ2-3; D not certain. Germline-derived CDR1 and CDR2 are MNHEY and SVGEGT. The CDR3 runs 16 residues. The ends were cut back, 2 bases at V and 2 bases at J, with 14 bases in the middle. The CDR3 loop reads CASSYPTYGNTDTQYF. The CDR3 DNA sequence: TGTGCCAGCAGTTACCCAACATATGGAAACACAGATACGCAGTATTTT.

This clone was seen more than once but under ten times. This chain joins TRBV11-2 and TRBJ2-2; 8 nucleotides match TRBD1. CDR1 SGHAT and CDR2 FQNNGV come from the germline V gene. V was pared by 7 bases and J by 4 bases, with 17 bases of the junction left unmatched. This CDR3 is built from 18 residues. In nucleotides, the CDR3 is TGTGCCAGCAAACCGTGGACAGGGAACTATCGGAGCACCGGGGAGCTGTTTTTT. Amino acids: CASKPWTGNYRSTGELFF.

This sequence joins TRBV6-4 and TRBJ2-3; maybe TRBD1 (5 bases). The length of the CDR3 is 14 residues. V shed 0 bases and J shed 4 bases, with 8 bases lying between them. The germline CDR1 and CDR2 sequences are MRHNA and SNTAGT. This CDR3 is CASSDSEGADTQYF. CDR3 sequence (DNA): TGTGCCAGCAGTGACTCTGAAGGGGCAGATACGCAGTATTTT.

There are a few counts of this clone. This sequence joins TRBV29-1 and TRBJ1-2, with 7 bases identical to TRBD1. The CDR3 has 13 residues. Trimming took 5 bases from V and 2 from J; bases not matched to a gene: 5. Per germline, CDR1 SQVTM and CDR2 ANQGSEA. CDR3 in DNA: TGCAGCGTTTCGACAGGGTCGAACTATGGCTACACCTTC. Translating gives CSVSTGSNYGYTF. The full variable domain, in which reference TRBV29-1 and TRBJ1-2 provide the parts outside the CDR3, is SAVISQKPSRDICQRGTSLTIQCQVDSQVTMMFWYRQQPGQSLTLIATANQGSEATYESGFVIDKFPISRPNLTFSTLTVSNMSPEDSSIYLCSVSTGSNYGYTFGSGTRLTVV.